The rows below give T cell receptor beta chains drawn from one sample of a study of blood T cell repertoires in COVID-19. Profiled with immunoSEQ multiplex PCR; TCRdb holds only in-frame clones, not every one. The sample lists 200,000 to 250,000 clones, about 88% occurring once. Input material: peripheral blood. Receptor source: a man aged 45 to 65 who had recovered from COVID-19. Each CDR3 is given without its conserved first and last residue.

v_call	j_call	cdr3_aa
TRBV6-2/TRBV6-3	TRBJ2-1	ASSNSFGTSGTGNEQF
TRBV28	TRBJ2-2	ASSFPNTGELF
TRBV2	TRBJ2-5	ATSPGIRETQY
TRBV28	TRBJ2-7	ASSFYGTSGYEQY
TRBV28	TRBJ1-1	ASRKQGNTEAF
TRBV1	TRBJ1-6	TSSHRQGPSIGPLH
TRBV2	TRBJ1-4	ASSANRVIEKLF
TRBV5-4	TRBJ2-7	ASSKTSPHYEQY
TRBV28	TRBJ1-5	ASSASGVGNQPQH
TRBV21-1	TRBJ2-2	PWVGLAGVPNTGELF
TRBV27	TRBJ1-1	ASSYGAF
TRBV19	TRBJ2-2	ASSIIQGNTGELF
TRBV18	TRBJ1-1	ASSPDRADTEAF
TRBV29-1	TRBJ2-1	SVEPRGRYNEQF
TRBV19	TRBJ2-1	ASSIAARMSYNEQF
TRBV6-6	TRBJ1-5	ASSYGDRNQPQH
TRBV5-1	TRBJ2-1	ASSLNSLAGGPQNEQF
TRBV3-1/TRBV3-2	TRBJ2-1	ASSQERGGRNEQF
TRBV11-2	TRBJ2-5	ASSRSGLEETQY
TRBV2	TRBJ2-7	ATGLGYEQY
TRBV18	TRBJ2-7	ASSRNREYEQY
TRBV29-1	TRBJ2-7	SVLRSIERPYEQY